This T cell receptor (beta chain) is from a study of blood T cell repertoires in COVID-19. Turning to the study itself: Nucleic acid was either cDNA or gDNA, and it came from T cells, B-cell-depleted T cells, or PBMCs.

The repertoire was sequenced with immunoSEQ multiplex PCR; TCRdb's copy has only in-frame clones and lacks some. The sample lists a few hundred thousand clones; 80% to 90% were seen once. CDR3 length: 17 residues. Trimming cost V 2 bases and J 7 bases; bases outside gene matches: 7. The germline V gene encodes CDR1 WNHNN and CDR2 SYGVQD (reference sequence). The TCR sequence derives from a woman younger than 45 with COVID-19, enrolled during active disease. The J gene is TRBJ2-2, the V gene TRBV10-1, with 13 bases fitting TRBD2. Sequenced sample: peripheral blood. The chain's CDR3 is CASSETKGTSGIGELFF. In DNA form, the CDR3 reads TGCGCCAGCAGTGAGACGAAAGGGACTAGCGGGATCGGGGAGCTGTTTTTT.